Below, 16 T cell receptor beta chains from the same sample are listed, as sequenced in a study of cytomegalovirus exposure and HLA in healthy donors. PCR amplification relied on 60 Vbeta primers (plus 13 Jbeta primers). The repertoire was sequenced with immunoSEQ multiplex PCR; TCRdb's copy has only in-frame clones and lacks some. In the table there are roughly 230,000 clones, around 83% of which are singletons. Sequencing input: PBMCs. Source of these receptors: a girl aged 2 to 9 in good health and CMV-seronegative.

The chain combines TRBV6-6 with TRBJ1-5; 7 nucleotides agree with TRBD1. Germline V gives CDR1 MNHNY, CDR2 SVGAGI (reference sequence). CDR3 length: 15 residues. The V gene end was trimmed by 5 bases and the J gene end by 4 bases; junction bases not matched to a gene: 8. CDR3 region: CASSNTDRANQPQHF. CDR3 DNA sequence: TGTGCCAGCAGTAATACAGACAGGGCAAATCAGCCCCAGCATTTT.

The chain has TRBV9 and TRBJ2-1; maybe TRBD1 (5 bases). V was clipped by 3 bases and J by 5 bases, with 9 bases between them. CDR3 size: 13 residues. CDR1 and CDR2 (germline): SGDLS, YYNGEE. The CDR3 DNA follows: TGTGCCAGCAGCGCGGAGACAGACAATGAGCAGTTCTTC. Protein: CASSAETDNEQFF.

CDR3 sequence: CASSNRQTGPIRELFF. For the CDR3, the DNA is TGTGCCAGCAGCAACCGGCAGACAGGGCCGATTAGGGAGCTGTTTTTT. This chain connects TRBV7-9 to TRBJ2-2; 7 bases are shared with TRBD1. Germline V gene sequence: CDR1 SEHNR, CDR2 FQNEAQ (reference sequence). The CDR3 extends over 16 amino acids. J lost 9 bases, V lost 5 bases, and 15 bases had no gene match.

This rearrangement joins TRBV27 to TRBJ1-1; 7 nucleotides match TRBD1. Germline lookup yields CDR1 MNHEY and CDR2 SMNVEV (reference sequence). The CDR3 is made up of 16 amino acids. V shed 5 bases, J shed 4 bases, and the junction held 13 bases outside the gene matches. The CDR3 DNA reads as TGTGCCAGCAGTCTCGGGACAGACCCGATAGGCACTGAAGCTTTCTTT. As protein: CASSLGTDPIGTEAFF.

The chain links TRBV4-1 to TRBJ1-4; D remains ambiguous. V was trimmed by 1 base and J by 8 bases, leaving 11 bases between them. CDR3 size: 14 residues. CDR1 is MGHRA, CDR2 YSYEKL, per germline. This CDR3 reads CASSQVAFREKLFF. The CDR3 bases are TGCGCCAGCAGCCAAGTCGCGTTTCGGGAAAAACTGTTTTTT.

This clone was observed a few times. The J gene is TRBJ1-1, the V gene TRBV10-3; no reliable D call. Trimming stripped 0 bases from V and 3 bases from J, with 14 bases between. The CDR3 loop spans 16 amino acids. CDR1 is ENHRY and CDR2 is SYGVKD in the germline V gene. CDR3 sequence reads: CAISESGRRTDTEAFF. The CDR3 coding sequence is TGTGCCATCAGTGAGTCAGGTCGTCGGACTGACACTGAAGCTTTCTTT.

The rearrangement joins TRBV19 to TRBJ1-4; D gene unclear. CDR3 length equals 15 residues. CDR1 and CDR2 (germline): LNHDA, SQIVND (reference sequence). The ends were cut back, 5 bases at V and 8 bases at J, with 18 bases in the middle. CDR3 region: CASSADGVLEEKLFF. The CDR3 DNA reads as TGTGCCAGTAGTGCAGACGGGGTGTTGGAGGAAAAACTGTTTTTT. The full variable domain, with the rest looked up from reference TRBV19 and TRBJ1-4, is DGGITQSPKYLFRKEGQNVTLSCEQNLNHDAMYWYRQDPGQGLRLIYYSQIVNDFQKGDIAEGYSVSREKKESFPLTVTSAQKNPTAFYLCASSADGVLEEKLFFGSGTQLSVL.

As DNA, the CDR3 is TGTGCCTGGAGGACTACGGAGGGGTGGGGTTCACCCCTCCACTTT. Translation gives CAWRTTEGWGSPLHF. The chain uses TRBV30 and TRBJ1-6; the D gene is possibly TRBD1 (5 bases). Germline V gene data show CDR1 as GTSNPN and CDR2 as SVGIG (reference sequence). The CDR3 spans 15 residues. Trimming left V 3 bases short and J 9 bases short, with 18 bases between.

This clone was recorded once. The J gene is TRBJ2-4, the V gene TRBV6-1; D may be TRBD1 (6 bases). V was cut by 6 bases and J by 10 bases, with 16 bases left in between. This CDR3 is 13 amino acids long. Germline-derived CDR1 and CDR2 are MNHNS and SASEGT. This CDR3 reads CASSARQAPIQYF. In DNA, the CDR3 is TGTGCCAGCAGCGCGCGACAGGCCCCAATTCAGTACTTC.

This rearrangement joins TRBV6-1 to TRBJ1-5; D unresolved. Germline V CDR1 and CDR2: MNHNS, SASEGT. CDR3 size: 13 residues. The V gene lost 4 bases and the J gene lost 7 bases, with 11 bases spanning the gap. CDR3 bases: TGTGCCAGCAGTGGAAGAGGGAGGCAGCCCCAGCATTTT. This codes for CASSGRGRQPQHF.

This chain joins TRBV6-1 and TRBJ1-5; TRBD1 matches 9 bases. The CDR3 consists of 15 residues. The junction had 1 base not matched to a gene; V was cut back by 0 bases and J by 4 bases. CDR1 is MNHNS, CDR2 SASEGT, per germline. The CDR3 sequence is CASSEAGTGNQPQHF. Written as DNA, the CDR3 is TGTGCCAGCAGTGAAGCCGGGACAGGGAATCAGCCCCAGCATTTT.

The gene calls are TRBV4-1 and TRBJ2-3; 10 positions match TRBD2. This CDR3 comprises 15 residues. J was trimmed by 1 base and V by 2 bases; bases with no gene match: 0. From germline, CDR1 is MGHRA and CDR2 YSYEKL. CDR3 sequence: CASSQLAGGTDTQYF. In DNA, the CDR3 is TGCGCCAGCAGCCAACTAGCGGGGGGCACAGATACGCAGTATTTT.

CDR3 sequence (DNA): TGTGCCAGCAGTTTGGGACAGGACTACGAGCAGTACTTC. Translated, it gives CASSLGQDYEQYF. The rearrangement links TRBV27 to TRBJ2-7; 8 nucleotides align to TRBD1. The CDR3 length is 13 residues. With V trimmed by 3 bases and J by 3 bases, 1 base remained unmatched. Germline V gene lookup returns CDR1 MNHEY and CDR2 SMNVEV (reference sequence).

In DNA, the CDR3 is TGTGCCAGCAGCGCCGGATGGGGGGGATACAATGAGCAGTTCTTC. Its translation is CASSAGWGGYNEQFF. The V gene is TRBV7-7, the J gene TRBJ2-1, with TRBD2 identical over 7 bases. In germline, CDR1 is SSHAT, CDR2 FNYEAQ (reference sequence). V lost 5 bases and J lost 4; bases outside the gene matches: 8. The CDR3 has 15 amino acids. The entire variable domain, with the rest obtained from reference TRBV7-7 and TRBJ2-1, is as follows: GAGVSQSPRYKVTKRGQDVTLRCDPISSHATLYWYQQALGQGPEFLTYFNYEAQPDKSGLPSDRFSAERPEGSISTLTIQRTEQRDSAMYRCASSAGWGGYNEQFFGPGTRLTVL.

The genes are TRBV20-1 and TRBJ2-7; D unclear. Germline V gene data show CDR1 as DFQATT and CDR2 as SNEGSKA (reference sequence). V shed 7 bases and J shed 2 bases, with 9 bases lying between them. CDR3 size: 11 residues. CDR3 bases: TGCAGTGTAATAACACCCTACGAGCAGTACTTC. This codes for CSVITPYEQYF.

The chain couples TRBV7-9 to TRBJ1-1; D unresolved. The CDR3 spans 14 residues. Trimming left V 2 bases short and J 1 base short, with 8 bases between. Germline CDR1 reads SEHNR; CDR2 reads FQNEAQ (reference sequence). CDR3 in DNA: TGTGCCAGCAGCTTAATGTCCAAGAACACTGAAGCTTTCTTT. This codes for CASSLMSKNTEAFF.